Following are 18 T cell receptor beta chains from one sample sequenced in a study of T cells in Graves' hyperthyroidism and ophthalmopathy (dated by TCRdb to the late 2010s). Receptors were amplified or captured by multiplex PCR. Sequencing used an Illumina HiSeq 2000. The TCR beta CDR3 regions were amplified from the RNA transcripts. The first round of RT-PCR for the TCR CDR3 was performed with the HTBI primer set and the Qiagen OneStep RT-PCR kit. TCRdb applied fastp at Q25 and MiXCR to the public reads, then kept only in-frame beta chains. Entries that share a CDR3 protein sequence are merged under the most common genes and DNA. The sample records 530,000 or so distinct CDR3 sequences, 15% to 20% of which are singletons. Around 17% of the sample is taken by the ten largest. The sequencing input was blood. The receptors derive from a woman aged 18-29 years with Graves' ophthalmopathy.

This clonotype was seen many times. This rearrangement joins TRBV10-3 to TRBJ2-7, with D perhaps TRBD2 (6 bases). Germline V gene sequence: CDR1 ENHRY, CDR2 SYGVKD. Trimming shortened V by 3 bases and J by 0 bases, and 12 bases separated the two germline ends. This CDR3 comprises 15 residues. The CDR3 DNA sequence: TGTGCCATCAGTGATTGGAGGGTGGGCTCCTACGAGCAGTACTTC. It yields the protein CAISDWRVGSYEQYF.

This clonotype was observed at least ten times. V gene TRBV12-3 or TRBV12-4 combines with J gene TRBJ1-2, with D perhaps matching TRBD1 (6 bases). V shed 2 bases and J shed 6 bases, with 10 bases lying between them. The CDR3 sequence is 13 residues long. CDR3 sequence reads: CASSLTGANGYTF. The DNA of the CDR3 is TGTGCCAGCAGTTTAACGGGGGCCAATGGCTACACCTTC.

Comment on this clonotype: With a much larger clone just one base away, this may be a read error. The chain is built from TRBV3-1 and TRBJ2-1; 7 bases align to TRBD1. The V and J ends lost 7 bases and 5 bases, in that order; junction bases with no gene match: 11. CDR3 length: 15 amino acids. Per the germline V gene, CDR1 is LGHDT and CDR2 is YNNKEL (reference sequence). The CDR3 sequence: CASISLTGADNEQFF. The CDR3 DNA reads TGTGCCAGCATCAGCCTCACAGGGGCAGACAATGAGCAGTTCTTC.

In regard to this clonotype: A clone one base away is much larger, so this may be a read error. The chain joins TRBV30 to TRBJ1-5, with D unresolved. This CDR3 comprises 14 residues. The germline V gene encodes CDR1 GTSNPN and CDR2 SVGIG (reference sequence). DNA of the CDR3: TGTGCCCGGAGTGCAGGACCCAACAATCAGCCCCAGCATTTT. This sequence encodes CARSAGPNNQPQHF.

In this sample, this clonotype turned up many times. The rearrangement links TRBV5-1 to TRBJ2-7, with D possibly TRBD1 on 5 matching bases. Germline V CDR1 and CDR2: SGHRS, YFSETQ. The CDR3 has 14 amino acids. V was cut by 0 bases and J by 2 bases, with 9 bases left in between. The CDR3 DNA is TGCGCCAGCAGCTTGGACCAGGGCCCCTACGAGCAGTACTTC. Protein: CASSLDQGPYEQYF.

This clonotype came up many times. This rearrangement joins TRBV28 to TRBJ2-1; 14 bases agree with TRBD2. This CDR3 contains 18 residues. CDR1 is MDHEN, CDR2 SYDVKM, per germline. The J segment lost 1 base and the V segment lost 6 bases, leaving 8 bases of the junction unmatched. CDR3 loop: CASSPRLAGGRSYNEQFF. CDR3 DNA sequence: TGTGCCAGCAGCCCGAGACTAGCGGGAGGGCGGTCCTACAATGAGCAGTTCTTC.

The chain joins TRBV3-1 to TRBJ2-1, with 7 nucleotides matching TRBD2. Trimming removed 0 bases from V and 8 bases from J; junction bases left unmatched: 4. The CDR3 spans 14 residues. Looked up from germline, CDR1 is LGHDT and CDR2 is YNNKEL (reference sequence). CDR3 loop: CASSQDPAGHEQFF. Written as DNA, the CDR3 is TGTGCCAGCAGCCAAGATCCAGCGGGGCATGAGCAGTTCTTC.

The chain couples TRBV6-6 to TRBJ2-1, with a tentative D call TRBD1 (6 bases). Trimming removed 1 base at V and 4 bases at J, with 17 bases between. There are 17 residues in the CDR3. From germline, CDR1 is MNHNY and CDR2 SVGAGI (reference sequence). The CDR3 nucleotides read TGTGCCAGCAGTTACTGGGAAGGGGGAGTAGGATACAATGAGCAGTTCTTC. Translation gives CASSYWEGGVGYNEQFF.

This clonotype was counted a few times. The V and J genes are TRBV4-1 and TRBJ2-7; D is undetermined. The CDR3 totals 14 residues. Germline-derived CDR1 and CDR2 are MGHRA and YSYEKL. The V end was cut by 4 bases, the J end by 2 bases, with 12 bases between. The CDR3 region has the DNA TGCGCCAGCAGCCCTTCGTCTGGGGCCTACGAGCAGTACTTC. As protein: CASSPSSGAYEQYF.

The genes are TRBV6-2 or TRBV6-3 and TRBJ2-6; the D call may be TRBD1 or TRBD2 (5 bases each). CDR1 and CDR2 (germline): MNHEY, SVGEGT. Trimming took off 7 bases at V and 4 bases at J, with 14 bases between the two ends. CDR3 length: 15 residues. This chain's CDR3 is CASKPIGAGANVLTF. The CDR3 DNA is TGTGCCAGCAAACCCATCGGGGCCGGGGCCAACGTCCTGACTTTC.

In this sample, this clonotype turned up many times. The CDR3 region has the DNA TGCAGTGCTCCCTCGGGACTAGCGTATACCGGGGAGCTGTTTTTT. It translates to CSAPSGLAYTGELFF. The chain recombines TRBV20-1 with TRBJ2-2; 10 bases fit TRBD2. Unmatched junction bases numbered 8, after V lost 5 bases and J lost 5 bases. The CDR3 runs to 15 residues. Germline V gene data show CDR1 as DFQATT and CDR2 as SNEGSKA (reference sequence).

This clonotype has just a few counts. The chain's CDR3 is CASSPTGADSPLHF. CDR3 DNA sequence: TGTGCCAGTAGCCCTACAGGGGCAGATTCACCCCTCCACTTT. V gene TRBV19 combines with J gene TRBJ1-6; 7 bases map to TRBD1. The CDR3 has 14 residues. Germline V gene data show CDR1 as LNHDA and CDR2 as SQIVND (reference sequence). Germline trimming cut 6 bases from V and 8 bases from J; bases unmatched to any gene: 7.

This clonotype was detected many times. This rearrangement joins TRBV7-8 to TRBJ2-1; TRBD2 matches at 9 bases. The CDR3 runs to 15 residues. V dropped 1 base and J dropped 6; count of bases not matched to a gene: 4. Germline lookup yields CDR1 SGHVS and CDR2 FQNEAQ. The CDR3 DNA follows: TGTGCCAGCAGCTTAGGCAGCGGGAGGACCAATGAGCAGTTCTTC. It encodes CASSLGSGRTNEQFF.

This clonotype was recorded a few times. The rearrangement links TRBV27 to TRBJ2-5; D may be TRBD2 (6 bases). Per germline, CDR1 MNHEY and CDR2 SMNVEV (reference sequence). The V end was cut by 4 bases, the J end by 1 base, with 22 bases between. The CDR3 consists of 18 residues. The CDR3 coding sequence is TGTGCCAGCAGTTACCGGGACGGCGGGATCACGCCCCAAGAGACCCAGTACTTC. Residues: CASSYRDGGITPQETQYF.

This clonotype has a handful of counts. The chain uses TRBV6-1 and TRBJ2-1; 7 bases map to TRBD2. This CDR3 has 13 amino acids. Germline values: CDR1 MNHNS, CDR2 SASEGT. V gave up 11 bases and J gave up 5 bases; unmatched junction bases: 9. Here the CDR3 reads CASGQRGNNEQFF. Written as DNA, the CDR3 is TGTGCCTCGGGCCAGCGGGGAAACAATGAGCAGTTCTTC.

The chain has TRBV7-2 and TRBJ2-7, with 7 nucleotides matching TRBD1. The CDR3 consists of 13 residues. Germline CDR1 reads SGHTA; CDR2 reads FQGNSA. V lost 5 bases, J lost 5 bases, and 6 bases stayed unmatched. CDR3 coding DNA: TGTGCCAGCAGCGCGGCAGGGGGAAACGAGCAGTACTTC. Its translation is CASSAAGGNEQYF.

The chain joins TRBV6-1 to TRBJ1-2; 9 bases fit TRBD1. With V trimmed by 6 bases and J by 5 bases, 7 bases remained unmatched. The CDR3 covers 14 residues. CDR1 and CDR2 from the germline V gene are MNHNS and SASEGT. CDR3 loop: CASSKDRGKYGYTF. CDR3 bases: TGTGCCAGCAGCAAGGACAGGGGAAAGTATGGCTACACCTTC.

The CDR3, as DNA: TGTGCCAGCAGTGGGACAGTCATGTATTCGCAGTATTTT. It specifies CASSGTVMYSQYF. This chain connects TRBV6-1 to TRBJ2-3; D possibly corresponds to TRBD1 (6 bases). This CDR3 contains 13 residues. Germline V gene sequence: CDR1 MNHNS, CDR2 SASEGT. Trimming left V 4 bases short and J 10 bases short, with 15 bases between.